The present TCR beta chain was sequenced within a study of blood T cell repertoires in COVID-19. Study details: COVID-19 samples from acute and convalescent phases originated in the United States, Italy and Spain. T cells, B-cell-depleted T cells, or PBMCs provided the cDNA or gDNA that served as material.

Libraries were prepared by immunoSEQ multiplex PCR; TCRdb keeps only in-frame clonotypes and omits some of them. This table holds under 80,000 clones, about 80% found once. Deletions cut 3 bases from V and 7 bases from J, with 17 bases between. Germline V gene lookup returns CDR1 SGHNT and CDR2 YYREEE (reference sequence). The CDR3 is made up of 14 amino acids. The clonotype originates from a man older than 75 with active or convalescent COVID-19. This rearrangement joins TRBV5-4 to TRBJ2-7, with a possible D match to TRBD1 (6 bases). The material sequenced was peripheral blood. CDR3 coding DNA: TGTGCCAGCAGCTCGAAGACAGGCCCCGGGGAGCAGTACTTC. Its protein is CASSSKTGPGEQYF.